This TCR beta chain is drawn from a study of blood T cell repertoires in COVID-19. Study-wide context: COVID-19 samples, acute and convalescent, were from the United States, Italy and Spain.

CDR1 is MDHEN, CDR2 SYDVKM, per germline. The J segment lost 5 bases and the V segment lost 5 bases, leaving 6 bases of the junction unmatched. The CDR3 is made up of 15 amino acids. Source study methods: By means of reference gene primer amplification, nucleated cell counts were estimated. TCRdb's copy holds only in-frame clones and misses some; the assay was immunoSEQ multiplex PCR. V, J and clone size were drawn from that table, and D and trimming were deduced from the DNA. Among more than 70,000 clones listed, 80% to 90% were seen once. Sample: peripheral blood. The sequence was obtained from a man aged 50-59 years with active COVID-19. The V call is TRBV28, the J call TRBJ1-6; 7 bases agree with TRBD1. DNA of the CDR3: TGTGCCAGCAGTGTATCACAGGGGAATAATTCACCCCTCCACTTT. Protein product: CASSVSQGNNSPLHF.